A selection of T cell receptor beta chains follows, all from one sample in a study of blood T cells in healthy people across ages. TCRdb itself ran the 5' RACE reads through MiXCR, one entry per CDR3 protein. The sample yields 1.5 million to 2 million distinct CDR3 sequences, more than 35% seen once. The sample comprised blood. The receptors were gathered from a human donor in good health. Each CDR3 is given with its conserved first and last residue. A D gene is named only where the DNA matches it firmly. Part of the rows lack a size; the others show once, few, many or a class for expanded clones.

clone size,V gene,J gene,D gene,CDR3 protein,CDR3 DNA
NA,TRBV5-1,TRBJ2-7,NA,CASSPALLYEQYF,TGCGCCAGCAGCCCCGCCCTACTCTACGAGCAGTACTTC
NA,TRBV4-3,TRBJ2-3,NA,CASRRRRGGDTQYF,TGCGCCAGCAGACGGCGGCGGGGAGGAGATACGCAGTATTTT
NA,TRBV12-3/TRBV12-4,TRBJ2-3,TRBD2,CASSSRLAGYTDTQYF,TGTGCCAGCAGCTCACGACTAGCGGGGTACACAGATACGCAGTATTTT
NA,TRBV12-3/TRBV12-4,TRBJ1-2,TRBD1,CASSRYRDRAYNYGYTF,TGTGCCAGCAGCCGTTACCGGGACAGGGCCTACAACTATGGCTACACCTTC
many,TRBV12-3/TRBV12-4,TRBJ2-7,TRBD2,CASSSGGRYEQYF,TGTGCCAGCAGTAGCGGGGGGCGCTACGAGCAGTACTTC
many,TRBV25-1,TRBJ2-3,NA,CASSEYGDTDTQYF,TGTGCCAGCAGTGAATACGGCGACACAGATACGCAGTATTTT
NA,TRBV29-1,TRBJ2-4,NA,CSVGKGPYNEQYF,TGCAGCGTTGGGAAGGGACCCTACAATGAGCAGTACTTC
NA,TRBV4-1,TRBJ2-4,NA,CASSSPKNIQYF,TGCGCCAGCAGTTCCCCCAAAAACATTCAGTACTTC
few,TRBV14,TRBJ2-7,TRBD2,CASSQGGTDTYEQYF,TGTGCCAGCAGCCAGGGGGGGACGGATACCTACGAGCAGTACTTC
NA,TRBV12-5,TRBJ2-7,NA,CASGNPEEGMETYEQYF,TGTGCTAGTGGTAACCCCGAAGAGGGTATGGAGACCTACGAGCAGTACTTC